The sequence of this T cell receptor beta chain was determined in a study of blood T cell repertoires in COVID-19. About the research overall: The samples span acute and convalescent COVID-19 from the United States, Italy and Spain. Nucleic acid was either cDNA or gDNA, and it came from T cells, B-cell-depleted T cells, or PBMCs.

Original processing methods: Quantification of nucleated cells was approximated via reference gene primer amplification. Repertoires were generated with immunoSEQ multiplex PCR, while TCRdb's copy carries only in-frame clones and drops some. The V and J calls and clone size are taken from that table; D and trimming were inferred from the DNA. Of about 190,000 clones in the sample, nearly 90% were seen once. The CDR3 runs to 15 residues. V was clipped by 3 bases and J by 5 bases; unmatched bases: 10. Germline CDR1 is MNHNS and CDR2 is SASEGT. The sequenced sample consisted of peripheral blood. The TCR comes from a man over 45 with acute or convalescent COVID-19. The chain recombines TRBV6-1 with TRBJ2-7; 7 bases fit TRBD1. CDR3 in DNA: TGTGCCAGCAGTGACCCCCACGACAGGGCCCACGAGCAGTACTTC. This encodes CASSDPHDRAHEQYF.